This entry is about one T cell receptor beta chain. This sample is drawn from a study of blood T cell repertoires in COVID-19. For the study at large: PBMCs, B-cell-depleted T cells, or T cells provided the cDNA or gDNA that made up the material.

Libraries were prepared by immunoSEQ multiplex PCR; TCRdb keeps only in-frame clonotypes and omits some of them. In the table there are about 130,000 clones, roughly 79% of which are singletons. Per germline, CDR1 LGHDT and CDR2 YNNKEL (reference sequence). Trimming removed 0 bases from V and 5 bases from J, with 5 bases in between. The CDR3 runs 13 residues. The receptor was derived from an elderly man with acute or convalescent COVID-19. What was sequenced was peripheral blood. This chain connects TRBV3-1 (or the pseudogene TRBV3-2) to TRBJ2-1; D not resolved. The CDR3 DNA follows: TGTGCCAGCAGCCAAGACAGGAACAATGAGCAGTTCTTC. Its protein is CASSQDRNNEQFF.